The following is a TCR beta chain sequence with its context. Its cognate antigen is unknown. Expressed TCRB transcripts were sequenced because the entire RNA isolate underwent reverse transcription. Sequencing was performed with immunoSEQ multiplex PCR; in TCRdb, only in-frame clones are kept and a portion is missing. The sample shows hundreds of thousands of clones, 15% of them seen only once. Every participating donor gave one draw, a heparinised blood sample averaging around 100 mL. These data belong to a study of beta chain features in type 1 diabetes. Study context: Summed over all samples, the examined sorted cells came to 85 million to 140 million. General study results and limits: Comparison showed that naive, central memory and Treg TCRB repertoires appeared more similar among patients than among healthy donors. Resolution of whether HLA type affects TCRB rearrangement was not achieved here. Type 1 diabetes patients showed a moderate but significant shortening of TCRB CDR3s in all four CD4+ subsets.

The CDR3 covers 12 residues. The V gene lost 3 bases and the J gene lost 7 bases, with 6 bases spanning the gap. The germline gives CDR1 KGHSH, CDR2 LQKENI. This sequence joins TRBV18 and TRBJ2-2; D is undetermined. The sequence was collected from a man aged 18-30 years with type 1 diabetes. The sequenced material came from naive CD4+ T cells from blood. The CDR3 loop is CASSPRGGELFF. For the CDR3, the DNA is TGTGCCAGCTCACCCCGAGGCGGGGAGCTGTTTTTT.